The clone carrying this T cell receptor beta chain appeared a few times. Its target is not known. This record comes from a study of cytomegalovirus exposure and HLA in healthy donors. Whole-study findings and limits: Most TCR sequences were seen very rarely across donors, but some public TCRs occurred in many. In an earlier analysis, most TCR beta V segments were productive about 87% or about 30% of the time. A later analysis, which compared TCR beta chains of equal frequency, found the HLA-associated ones more clonally expanded.

The CDR3 totals 13 residues. V was cut by 3 bases and J by 8 bases, with 13 bases left in between. Germline V gene sequence: CDR1 MRHNA, CDR2 SNTAGT. Both 60 Vbeta primers and 13 Jbeta primers went into the PCR. Data came from immunoSEQ multiplex PCR; TCRdb stores just in-frame clones and leaves some out. This table holds tens of thousands of clones, around 52% found once. The rearrangement links TRBV6-4 to TRBJ1-2; possibly TRBD1 for D (6 bases). The sequence was collected from a human donor in good health. Sequenced: PBMCs. The CDR3 coding sequence is TGTGCCAGCAGTGATTTCGGGGGGCAAGGCTACACCTTC. Protein sequence: CASSDFGGQGYTF.